What follows are 8 T cell receptor beta chains derived from one specimen sequenced in a study of shared clonotypes between healthy human individuals. Measured with immunoSEQ multiplex PCR; TCRdb has only the in-frame clones, and not every one. Of roughly 2.5 million clones detected, around nine tenths appear once; the ten largest clones hold over 0.12%. The source material was naive CD4+ T cells sorted from blood. Subset of the sample: CD45RA+ positively selected. The receptors were gathered from a man younger than 35 in good health.

The V call is TRBV4-3, the J call TRBJ1-1; 9 nucleotides match TRBD1. The CDR3 contains 13 residues. From germline, CDR1 is LGHNA and CDR2 YSLEER. Trimming took 5 bases from V and 10 from J; bases not matched to a gene: 8. The CDR3 DNA follows: TGCGCCAGCAGCAATCCCGGGACAGGGATAGCTTTCTTT. This sequence encodes CASSNPGTGIAFF.

J is TRBJ2-1 and V is TRBV2; 7 positions match TRBD2. Germline CDR1 and CDR2: SNHLY and FYNNEI. The CDR3 is 15 residues long. Unmatched junction bases numbered 7, after V lost 6 bases and J lost 2 bases. CDR3 protein: CASSPRAGAYNEQFF. CDR3 coding DNA: TGTGCCAGCAGCCCACGGGCGGGGGCCTACAATGAGCAGTTCTTC.

V is TRBV5-1 and J is TRBJ1-1, with unresolved D. CDR3 length: 15 amino acids. Trimming removed 0 bases from V and 1 base from J, with 10 bases in between. The V gene's germline CDR1 is SGHRS and CDR2 YFSETQ. The CDR3 protein is CASSLVSLGNTEAFF. The CDR3 DNA reads TGCGCCAGCAGCTTGGTATCATTAGGGAACACTGAAGCTTTCTTT.

As for this clone: Other nucleotide sequences from this sample produce the same CDR3. The chain is built from TRBV30 and TRBJ1-1; no firm D call. V lost 0 bases to trimming and J lost 7 bases, with 6 bases between them. The CDR3 covers 11 residues. The germline gives CDR1 GTSNPN, CDR2 SVGIG (reference sequence). The CDR3 region has the DNA TGTGCCTGGAGTGTCGGCGGTGAAGCTTTCTTT. Translation: CAWSVGGEAFF. Full variable domain (remainder filled in from reference TRBV30 and TRBJ1-1): SQTIHQWPATLVQPVGSPLSLECTVEGTSNPNLYWYRQAAGRGLQLLFYSVGIGQISSEVPQNLSASRPQDRQFILSSKKLLLSDSGFYLCAWSVGGEAFFGQGTRLTVV.

CDR3 in DNA: TGTGCCAGCAGTTACGACCCCCCCCCTGAAGCTTTCTTT. This translates into CASSYDPPPEAFF. The rearrangement links TRBV6-6 to TRBJ1-1; D remains unclear. The V gene's germline CDR1 is MNHNY and CDR2 SVGAGI (reference sequence). Trimming left V 2 bases short and J 6 bases short, with 10 bases between. The CDR3 spans 13 residues.

The rearrangement links TRBV30 to TRBJ2-5; possible D gene TRBD1, 6 bases. Germline CDR1 GTSNPN, CDR2 SVGIG (reference sequence). V was trimmed by 5 bases and J by 4 bases, leaving 20 bases between them. There are 15 residues in the CDR3. CDR3 amino acids: CAWGLGQGILETQYF. CDR3 bases: TGTGCCTGGGGACTGGGACAAGGGATCTTAGAGACCCAGTACTTC.

Remarks on this clone: The same CDR3 is also encoded by other DNA sequences in this sample. V usage is TRBV29-1 and J usage is TRBJ1-2, with 7 bases aligning to TRBD1. In germline, CDR1 is SQVTM, CDR2 ANQGSEA. The CDR3 has 12 residues. J was trimmed by 5 bases and V by 3 bases; bases with no gene match: 3. The CDR3 is CSVEAGGYGYTF. The CDR3 region has the DNA TGCAGCGTTGAGGCAGGGGGGTATGGCTACACCTTC.

The rearrangement uses TRBV6-1 and TRBJ1-5, with D possibly matching TRBD1 (5 bases). CDR1 is MNHNS, CDR2 SASEGT, per germline. With 8 bases removed from V and 0 bases from J, the gap between germline ends came to 14 bases. The CDR3 consists of 15 residues. This chain's CDR3 is CASQDRPYSNQPQHF. The DNA for the CDR3 is TGTGCCAGCCAAGACAGACCTTATAGCAATCAGCCCCAGCATTTT.